The clone carrying this TCR beta chain was observed a handful of times. The antigen is unknown. The data are from a study of shared clonotypes between healthy human individuals. The study, taken as a whole, reports: Among donors, the sharing of clonotypes was expected to be influenced by sequencing depth. Owing to a small donor count, the genetic and exposure-history diversity represented was limited.

The method was immunoSEQ multiplex PCR; TCRdb's version includes in-frame clones alone and lacks a portion of them. The sample carries roughly 510,000 clones, roughly 85% recorded once. Trimming left V 4 bases short and J 0 bases short, with 10 bases between. In germline, CDR1 is MNHNY, CDR2 SVGAGI (reference sequence). The CDR3 is 14 residues long. This chain links TRBV6-6 with TRBJ2-7; the D is unclear. The material sequenced was PBMCs. The clonotype comes from a woman in her thirties or forties in good health. Some clones in this sample may be carry-over from other donors' samples. CDR3 loop: CASSFEPSSYEQYF. CDR3 nucleotide sequence: TGTGCCAGCAGTTTTGAGCCCAGCTCCTACGAGCAGTACTTC.